What follows are 27 T cell receptor beta chains derived from one specimen sequenced in a study of T cells after yellow fever vaccination. TCRdb reprocessed the 5' RACE reads with MiXCR, giving one entry per CDR3 protein. The table includes 350,000 to 450,000 distinct CDR3 sequences, 6.2% detected once. The source material was PBMCs, sampled 5 days after the yellow fever booster vaccination. These receptors all stem from a young man who received the YFV17D yellow fever vaccine.

This clonotype showed up just once. A much larger clonotype is one base distant, so this may be a read error. This chain links TRBV20-1 with TRBJ2-2; TRBD1 aligns across 10 bases. CDR1 DFQATT and CDR2 SNEGSKA come from the germline V gene (reference sequence). The CDR3 has 13 amino acids. CDR3: CSTPGQGPGKLFF. Here the CDR3 DNA reads TGCAGTACTCCGGGACAGGGGCCCGGGAAGCTGTTTTTT.

This clonotype was observed at least ten times. This chain joins TRBV19 and TRBJ2-5; the D gene is possibly TRBD1 (6 bases). The CDR3 is 14 residues long. Trimming shortened V by 11 bases and J by 4 bases, and 20 bases separated the two germline ends. Germline-derived CDR1 and CDR2 are LNHDA and SQIVND (reference sequence). CDR3 sequence: CAGDPPQGRETQYF. The DNA of the CDR3 is TGTGCCGGCGATCCCCCCCAGGGGAGAGAGACCCAGTACTTC.

This clonotype was counted between two and nine times. This chain joins TRBV20-1 and TRBJ1-5, with unresolved D. The CDR3 length is 14 residues. Germline loops: CDR1 DFQATT, CDR2 SNEGSKA (reference sequence). The V end lost 3 bases, the J end lost 7 bases, and 16 bases lay between the germline ends. The CDR3 loop reads CSASSKPMGQPQHF. CDR3 in DNA: TGCAGTGCTAGTTCCAAACCCATGGGGCAGCCCCAGCATTTT.

The rearrangement joins TRBV30 to TRBJ2-1; weak D call: TRBD1 (6 bases). The V and J ends lost 0 bases and 5 bases respectively, with 11 bases between them. This CDR3 has 14 amino acids. Germline V gives CDR1 GTSNPN, CDR2 SVGIG (reference sequence). CDR3 sequence reads: CAWSVPGADNEQFF. DNA of the CDR3: TGTGCCTGGAGTGTACCAGGGGCCGACAATGAGCAGTTCTTC.

The chain links TRBV2 to TRBJ1-3, with 7 positions matching TRBD1. Unmatched junction bases numbered 3, after V lost 2 bases and J lost 2 bases. There are 15 residues in the CDR3. Germline CDR1 SNHLY, CDR2 FYNNEI. The CDR3 region is CASSEQGVPGNTIYF. The CDR3, as DNA: TGTGCCAGCAGTGAACAGGGGGTCCCTGGAAACACCATATATTTT. The full variable domain, completed using reference TRBV2 and TRBJ1-3, is EPEVTQTPSHQVTQMGQEVILRCVPISNHLYFYWYRQILGQKVEFLVSFYNNEISEKSEIFDDQFSVERPDGSNFTLKIRSTKLEDSAMYFCASSEQGVPGNTIYFGEGSWLTVV.

This clonotype was seen more than once but under ten times. The chain joins TRBV6-5 to TRBJ1-1; 9 nucleotides match TRBD1. V was clipped by 6 bases and J by 11 bases; unmatched bases: 13. The length of the CDR3 is 14 residues. From germline, CDR1 is MNHEY and CDR2 SVGAGI. CDR3 sequence (DNA): TGTGCCAGCAGCCGGGACAGGGCGTCTAAGACCGCTTTCTTT. This encodes CASSRDRASKTAFF.

There are many counts of this clonotype. The chain couples TRBV11-2 to TRBJ2-7; D uncertain. Germline CDR1 SGHAT, CDR2 FQNNGV. The V gene lost 5 bases and the J gene lost 4 bases, with 15 bases spanning the gap. The CDR3 sequence is 14 residues long. The CDR3 bases are TGTGCCAGCAGCCCCCGACTGGCTGGGTACGAGCAGTACTTC. Amino acids: CASSPRLAGYEQYF.

This clonotype was counted many times. V is TRBV6-2 or TRBV6-3 and J is TRBJ2-7, with 10 bases matching TRBD1. Germline V gene lookup returns CDR1 MNHEY and CDR2 SVGEGT. The CDR3 has 14 residues. V was clipped by 4 bases and J by 6 bases; unmatched bases: 6. CDR3 sequence: CASSFGTGVSEQYF. DNA of the CDR3: TGTGCCAGCAGTTTCGGGACAGGGGTAAGCGAGCAGTACTTC.

The CDR3 sequence is CAIPGTPYNEQFF. DNA of the CDR3: TGTGCCATCCCAGGGACACCATACAATGAGCAGTTCTTC. The chain uses TRBV10-3 and TRBJ2-1, with TRBD1 as a possible D gene (6 bases). V was shortened by 8 bases and J by 4 bases, with 12 bases between the two germline ends. This CDR3 region has 13 residues. CDR1 and CDR2 from the germline V gene are ENHRY and SYGVKD.

This clonotype was recorded at least ten times. The chain has TRBV29-1 and TRBJ2-7; possibly TRBD1 or TRBD2 for D (11 bases each). Germline V lookup: CDR1 SQVTM, CDR2 ANQGSEA. The CDR3 is 17 amino acids. Trimming took 6 bases from V and 2 from J, leaving 26 bases between them. The CDR3 DNA reads as TGCAGCGTCATCGGGACAGGGGGACTAGCGGAGCCCTACGAGCAGTACTTC. It is translated as CSVIGTGGLAEPYEQYF.

The V gene is TRBV4-2, the J gene TRBJ2-1; 15 positions match TRBD2. Germline CDR1 and CDR2: LGHNA and YNFKEQ. V lost 0 bases and J lost 4; bases outside the gene matches: 10. The CDR3 runs 20 residues. The CDR3 protein is CASSQDRTSGRAHPYNEQFF. CDR3 nucleotides: TGTGCCAGCAGCCAAGATCGGACTAGCGGGAGGGCCCACCCGTACAATGAGCAGTTCTTC.

This clonotype has a handful of counts. V gene TRBV6-5 combines with J gene TRBJ2-7; 14 bases agree with TRBD2. This CDR3 has 14 residues. The V gene's germline CDR1 is MNHEY and CDR2 SVGAGI. The J segment lost 7 bases and the V segment lost 6 bases, leaving 5 bases of the junction unmatched. The CDR3 protein is CASRGLAGAGEQYF. For the CDR3, the DNA is TGTGCCAGCAGGGGACTAGCGGGAGCGGGGGAGCAGTACTTC.

This clonotype has ten or more counts. CDR3 residues: CAIGDRDYGYTF. CDR3 nucleotide sequence: TGTGCCATCGGAGACAGGGACTATGGCTACACCTTC. The V and J genes are TRBV24-1 and TRBJ1-2; 7 bases fit TRBD1. V lost 11 bases to trimming and J lost 3 bases; unmatched junction nucleotides: 5. The CDR3 has 12 amino acids. Germline V CDR1 and CDR2: KGHDR, SFDVKD.

The sample holds a few counts of this clonotype. This chain uses TRBV29-1 with TRBJ2-7; D remains ambiguous. The V gene's germline CDR1 is SQVTM and CDR2 ANQGSEA. This CDR3 is 13 amino acids long. The V and J ends lost 8 bases and 0 bases respectively, with 14 bases between them. CDR3: CSFLSPSSYEQYF. The CDR3 region has the DNA TGCAGCTTCCTGTCCCCTAGCTCCTACGAGCAGTACTTC.

This chain uses TRBV20-1 with TRBJ2-2; TRBD2 agrees at 7 bases. The CDR3 loop spans 16 amino acids. J lost 6 bases, V lost 0 bases, and 10 bases had no gene match. CDR1 is DFQATT, CDR2 SNEGSKA, per germline (reference sequence). For the CDR3, the DNA is TGCAGTGCTAGAGATTTTGCGGGACTAAGGTCCGGGGAGCTGTTTTTT. Translating gives CSARDFAGLRSGELFF.

This clonotype was found many times. One end of the junction is discordant with germline, which a read error may explain. The chain links TRBV7-2 to TRBJ2-5; 7 bases agree with TRBD2. Germline CDR1 reads SGHTA; CDR2 reads FQGNSA. This CDR3 comprises 15 residues. The CDR3 here is CASSLAGGDQGTQYF. CDR3 in DNA: TGTGCCAGCAGCTTAGCGGGAGGGGATCAAGGGACCCAGTACTTC.

This clonotype has just a few counts. CDR3 sequence: CSVVLNEQFF. CDR3 in DNA: TGCAGCGTTGTTCTCAATGAGCAGTTCTTC. V is TRBV29-1 and J is TRBJ2-1; D not resolved. V lost 4 bases to trimming and J lost 6 bases, with 4 bases between them. Germline loops: CDR1 SQVTM, CDR2 ANQGSEA. The CDR3 sequence is 10 residues long.

The CDR3 DNA reads TGCGCCAGCAGCTTGGCCGCTTTTGACACCATATATTTT. This gives the protein CASSLAAFDTIYF. The chain employs TRBV5-1 and TRBJ1-3, with no clear D. The V end lost 0 bases, the J end lost 8 bases, and 9 bases lay between the germline ends. CDR1 and CDR2 (germline): SGHRS, YFSETQ. The CDR3 is 13 amino acids.

This clonotype was observed at least ten times. The chain recombines TRBV10-3 with TRBJ2-2, with 13 bases lining up with TRBD2. Germline V gene sequence: CDR1 ENHRY, CDR2 SYGVKD. V gave up 4 bases and J gave up 1 base; unmatched junction bases: 3. The CDR3 has 17 residues. The CDR3 loop reads CAISGTSGRQNTGELFF. The CDR3 nucleotides read TGTGCCATCAGTGGGACTAGCGGGAGACAGAACACCGGGGAGCTGTTTTTT.

This clonotype was counted between two and nine times. The CDR3 loop reads CASSPVGGSNTEAFF. Here the CDR3 DNA reads TGTGCCAGCAGCCCGGTGGGGGGGTCTAACACTGAAGCTTTCTTT. The J gene is TRBJ1-1, the V gene TRBV5-4; D is possibly TRBD1 (5 bases). Germline V CDR1 and CDR2: SGHNT, YYREEE (reference sequence). V gave up 4 bases and J gave up 2 bases, with 15 bases separating them. This CDR3 has 15 residues.

This clonotype was detected a few times. This chain links TRBV5-6 with TRBJ1-3; D not resolved. CDR3 size: 14 residues. Deletions cut 4 bases from V and 1 base from J, with 9 bases between. Germline V gives CDR1 SGHDT, CDR2 YYEEEE. The CDR3 is CASSHRESGNTIYF. CDR3 coding DNA: TGTGCCAGCAGCCATAGAGAATCTGGAAACACCATATATTTT.

This clonotype was recorded a few times. The chain carries TRBV20-1 and TRBJ2-1; possibly TRBD2 for D (5 bases). Per germline, CDR1 DFQATT and CDR2 SNEGSKA (reference sequence). With 6 bases removed from V and 5 bases from J, the gap between germline ends came to 17 bases. There are 14 residues in the CDR3. The CDR3 here is CSAKSDLPHNEQFF. For the CDR3, the DNA is TGCAGTGCCAAGTCGGACTTACCTCACAATGAGCAGTTCTTC.

This rearrangement joins TRBV4-3 to TRBJ2-7; TRBD2 aligns across 13 bases. Germline V gives CDR1 LGHNA, CDR2 YSLEER. The CDR3 loop spans 16 amino acids. Germline trimming cut 0 bases from V and 6 bases from J; bases unmatched to any gene: 5. The CDR3 coding sequence is TGCGCCAGCAGCCAAGACGCGGGACTAGCGGGGCCCGAGCAGTACTTC. Translation: CASSQDAGLAGPEQYF.

In its sample, this clonotype was seen many times. The chain carries TRBV10-3 and TRBJ2-7; weak D call: TRBD1 (6 bases). Trimming stripped 3 bases from V and 2 bases from J, with 11 bases between. Germline V lookup: CDR1 ENHRY, CDR2 SYGVKD. This CDR3 spans 14 amino acids. The CDR3 nucleotides are TGTGCCATCAGTGATTCCGACAGGCCCTACGAGCAGTACTTC. Translating gives CAISDSDRPYEQYF.

The V gene is TRBV28, the J gene TRBJ2-2, with 10 positions matching TRBD2. Germline CDR1 MDHEN, CDR2 SYDVKM. The CDR3 is 18 residues long. With V trimmed by 10 bases and J by 7 bases, 21 bases remained unmatched. The CDR3, as DNA: TGTGCCAACTCTTTATGGGAACCTAGCGGGAGCAGTCTCGGGGAGCTGTTTTTT. This codes for CANSLWEPSGSSLGELFF. The variable domain in full, with the rest retrieved from reference TRBV28 and TRBJ2-2, is DVKVTQSSRYLVKRTGEKVFLECVQDMDHENMFWYRQDPGLGLRLIYFSYDVKMKEKGDIPEGYSVSREKKERFSLILESASTNQTSMYLCANSLWEPSGSSLGELFFGEGSRLTVL.

This clonotype was recorded many times. This chain links TRBV5-1 with TRBJ2-1, with D perhaps TRBD2 (6 bases). The CDR3 has 17 residues. Trimming removed 4 bases from V and 1 base from J, with 18 bases in between. CDR1 and CDR2 (germline): SGHRS, YFSETQ. In nucleotides, the CDR3 is TGCGCCAGCAGCGCCGGGAGCAAGAAGGTATCCTACAATGAGCAGTTCTTC. Its translation: CASSAGSKKVSYNEQFF.

This clonotype was picked up many times. The gene calls are TRBV7-3 and TRBJ1-1; D is undetermined. The CDR3 spans 14 residues. Germline lookup yields CDR1 SGHTA and CDR2 FQGTGA. The V gene lost 5 bases and the J gene lost 2 bases, with 12 bases spanning the gap. The CDR3, as DNA: TGTGCCAGCAGCAAAGACCTTTTAAACACTGAAGCTTTCTTT. Translation: CASSKDLLNTEAFF.